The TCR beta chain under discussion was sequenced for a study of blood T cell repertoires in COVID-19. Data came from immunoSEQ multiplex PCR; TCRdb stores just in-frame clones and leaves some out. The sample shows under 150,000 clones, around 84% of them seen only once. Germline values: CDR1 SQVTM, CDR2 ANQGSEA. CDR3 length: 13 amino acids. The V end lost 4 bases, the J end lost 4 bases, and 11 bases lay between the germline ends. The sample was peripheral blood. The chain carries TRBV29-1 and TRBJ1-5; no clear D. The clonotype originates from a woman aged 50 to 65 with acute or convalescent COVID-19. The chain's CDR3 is CSVGVAANQPQHF. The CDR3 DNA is TGCAGCGTTGGGGTTGCGGCAAATCAGCCCCAGCATTTT.